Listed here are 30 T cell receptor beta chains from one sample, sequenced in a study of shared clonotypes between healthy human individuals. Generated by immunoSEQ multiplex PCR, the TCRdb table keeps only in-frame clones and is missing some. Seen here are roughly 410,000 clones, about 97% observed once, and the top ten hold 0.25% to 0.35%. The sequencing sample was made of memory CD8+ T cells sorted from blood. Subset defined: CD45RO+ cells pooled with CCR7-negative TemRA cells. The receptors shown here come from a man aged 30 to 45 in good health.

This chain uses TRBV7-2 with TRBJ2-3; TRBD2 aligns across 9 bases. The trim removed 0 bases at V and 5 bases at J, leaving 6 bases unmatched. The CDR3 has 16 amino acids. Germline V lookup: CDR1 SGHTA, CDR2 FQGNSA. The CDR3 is CASSLAGGRARDTQYF. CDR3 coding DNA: TGTGCCAGCAGCTTAGCGGGCGGGAGGGCCAGAGATACGCAGTATTTT. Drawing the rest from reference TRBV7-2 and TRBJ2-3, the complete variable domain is GAGVSQSPSNKVTEKGKDVELRCDPISGHTALYWYRQSLGQGLEFLIYFQGNSAPDKSGLPSDRFSAERTGGSVSTLTIQRTQQEDSAVYLCASSLAGGRARDTQYFGPGTRLTVL.

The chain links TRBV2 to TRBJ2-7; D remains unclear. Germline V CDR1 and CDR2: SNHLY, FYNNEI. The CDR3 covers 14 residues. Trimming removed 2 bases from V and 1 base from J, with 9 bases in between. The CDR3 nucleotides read TGTGCCAGCAGTGAAATCCCGGGTTCCTACGAGCAGTACTTC. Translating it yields CASSEIPGSYEQYF.

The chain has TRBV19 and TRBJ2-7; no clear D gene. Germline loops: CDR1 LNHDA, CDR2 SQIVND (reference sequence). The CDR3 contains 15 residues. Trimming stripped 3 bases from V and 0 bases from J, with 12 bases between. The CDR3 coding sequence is TGTGCCAGTAGTATCGTAGGGATCGGCTCCTACGAGCAGTACTTC. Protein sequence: CASSIVGIGSYEQYF.

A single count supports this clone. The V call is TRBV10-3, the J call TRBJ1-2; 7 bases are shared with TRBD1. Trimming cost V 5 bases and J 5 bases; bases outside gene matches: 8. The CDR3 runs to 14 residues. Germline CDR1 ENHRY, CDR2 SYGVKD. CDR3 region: CAISNTGVRYGYTF. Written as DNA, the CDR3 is TGTGCCATCAGTAACACAGGGGTGCGATATGGCTACACCTTC.

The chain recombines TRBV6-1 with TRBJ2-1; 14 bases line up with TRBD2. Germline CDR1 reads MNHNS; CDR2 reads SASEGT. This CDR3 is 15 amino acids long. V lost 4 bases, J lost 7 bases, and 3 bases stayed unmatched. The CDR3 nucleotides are TGTGCCAGCAGTGGGACTAGCGGGAGGAGAAATGAGCAGTTCTTC. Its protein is CASSGTSGRRNEQFF.

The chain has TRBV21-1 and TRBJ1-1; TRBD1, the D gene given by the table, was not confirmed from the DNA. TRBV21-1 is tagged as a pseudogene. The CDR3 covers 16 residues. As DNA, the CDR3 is TGTGCCAGCAGCAAGGGGCAGGGGCCCATGAACACTGAAGCTTTCTTT. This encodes CASSKGQGPMNTEAFF.

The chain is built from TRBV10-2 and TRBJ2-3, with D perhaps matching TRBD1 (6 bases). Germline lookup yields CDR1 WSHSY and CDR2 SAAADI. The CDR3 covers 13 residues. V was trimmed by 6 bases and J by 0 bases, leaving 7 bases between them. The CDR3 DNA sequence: TGCGCCAGCAGGACAGGTAGCACAGATACGCAGTATTTT. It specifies CASRTGSTDTQYF.

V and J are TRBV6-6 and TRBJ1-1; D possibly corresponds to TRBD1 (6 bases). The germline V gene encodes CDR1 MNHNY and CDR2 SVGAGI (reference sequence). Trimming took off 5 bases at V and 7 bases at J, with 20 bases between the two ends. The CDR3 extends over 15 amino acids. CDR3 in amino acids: CASSLQYRQGGEAFF. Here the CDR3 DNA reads TGTGCCAGCAGTCTTCAATACAGGCAAGGGGGTGAAGCTTTCTTT.

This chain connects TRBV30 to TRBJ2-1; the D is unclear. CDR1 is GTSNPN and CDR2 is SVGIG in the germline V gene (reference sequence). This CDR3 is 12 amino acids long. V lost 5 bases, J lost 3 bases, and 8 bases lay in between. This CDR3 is CAWGWVYNEQFF. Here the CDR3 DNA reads TGTGCCTGGGGATGGGTCTACAATGAGCAGTTCTTC.

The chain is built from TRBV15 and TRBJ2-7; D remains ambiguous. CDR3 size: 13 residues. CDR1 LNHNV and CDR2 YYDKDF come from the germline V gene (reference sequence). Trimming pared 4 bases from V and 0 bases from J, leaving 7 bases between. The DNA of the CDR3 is TGTGCCACCAGCACACCGAGCTCCTACGAGCAGTACTTC. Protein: CATSTPSSYEQYF. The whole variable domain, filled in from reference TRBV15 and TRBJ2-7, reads DAMVIQNPRYQVTQFGKPVTLSCSQTLNHNVMYWYQQKSSQAPKLLFHYYDKDFNNEADTPDNFQSRRPNTSFCFLDIRSPGLGDTAMYLCATSTPSSYEQYFGPGTRLTVT.

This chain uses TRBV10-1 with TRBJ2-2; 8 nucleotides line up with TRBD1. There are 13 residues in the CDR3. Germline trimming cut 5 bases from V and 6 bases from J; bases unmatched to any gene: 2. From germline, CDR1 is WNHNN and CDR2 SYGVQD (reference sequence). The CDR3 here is CASSSTGAGELFF. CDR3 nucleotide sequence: TGCGCCAGCAGTTCGACAGGGGCCGGGGAGCTGTTTTTT.

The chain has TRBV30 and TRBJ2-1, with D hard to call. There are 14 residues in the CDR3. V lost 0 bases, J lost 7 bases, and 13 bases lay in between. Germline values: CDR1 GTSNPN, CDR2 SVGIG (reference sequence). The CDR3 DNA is TGTGCCTGGAGTGTACGCGGAACTGGGAATGAGCAGTTCTTC. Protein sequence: CAWSVRGTGNEQFF.

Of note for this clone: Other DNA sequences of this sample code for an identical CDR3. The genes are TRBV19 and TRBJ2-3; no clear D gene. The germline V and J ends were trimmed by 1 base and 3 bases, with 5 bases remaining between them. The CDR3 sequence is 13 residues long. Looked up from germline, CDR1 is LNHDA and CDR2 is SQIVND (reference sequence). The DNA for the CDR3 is TGTGCCAGTAGTATAGGGGGAACAGATACGCAGTATTTT. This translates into CASSIGGTDTQYF.

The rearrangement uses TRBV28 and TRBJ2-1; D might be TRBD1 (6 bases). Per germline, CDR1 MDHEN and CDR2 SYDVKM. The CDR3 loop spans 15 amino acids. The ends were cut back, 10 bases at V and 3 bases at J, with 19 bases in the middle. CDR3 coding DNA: TGTGCCACAACACTCCAGGGGCTCCACTACAATGAGCAGTTCTTC. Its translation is CATTLQGLHYNEQFF. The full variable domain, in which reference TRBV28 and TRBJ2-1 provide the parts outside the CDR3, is DVKVTQSSRYLVKRTGEKVFLECVQDMDHENMFWYRQDPGLGLRLIYFSYDVKMKEKGDIPEGYSVSREKKERFSLILESASTNQTSMYLCATTLQGLHYNEQFFGPGTRLTVL.

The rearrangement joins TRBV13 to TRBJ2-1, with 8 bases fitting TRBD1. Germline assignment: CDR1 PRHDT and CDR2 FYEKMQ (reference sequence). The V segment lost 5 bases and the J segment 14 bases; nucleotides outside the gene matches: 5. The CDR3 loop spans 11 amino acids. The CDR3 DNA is TGTGCCAGCAGCCTCCGACAGGGGAAGTTCTTC. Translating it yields CASSLRQGKFF.

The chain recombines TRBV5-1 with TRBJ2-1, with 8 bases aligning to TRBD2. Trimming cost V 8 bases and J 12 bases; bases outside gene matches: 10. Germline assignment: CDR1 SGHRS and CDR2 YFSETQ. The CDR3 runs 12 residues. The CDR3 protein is CASTTLAGTQFF. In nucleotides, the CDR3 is TGCGCCAGTACCACCCTAGCGGGTACGCAGTTCTTC.

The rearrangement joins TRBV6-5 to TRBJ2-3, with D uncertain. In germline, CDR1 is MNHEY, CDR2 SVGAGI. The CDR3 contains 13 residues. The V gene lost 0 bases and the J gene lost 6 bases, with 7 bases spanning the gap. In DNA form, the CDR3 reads TGTGCCAGCAGTTACTCTCGAATTGATACGCAGTATTTT. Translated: CASSYSRIDTQYF.

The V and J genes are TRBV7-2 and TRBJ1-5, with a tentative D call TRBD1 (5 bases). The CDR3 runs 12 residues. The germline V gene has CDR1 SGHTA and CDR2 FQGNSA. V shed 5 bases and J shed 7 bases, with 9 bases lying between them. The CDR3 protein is CASSARGQPQHF. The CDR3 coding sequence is TGTGCCAGCAGCGCACGGGGGCAGCCCCAGCATTTT.

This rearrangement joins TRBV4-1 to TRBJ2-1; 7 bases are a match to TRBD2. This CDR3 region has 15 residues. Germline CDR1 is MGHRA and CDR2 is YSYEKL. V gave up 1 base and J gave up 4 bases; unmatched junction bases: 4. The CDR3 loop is CASSQVLADYNEQFF. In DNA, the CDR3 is TGCGCCAGCAGCCAAGTCCTAGCGGATTACAATGAGCAGTTCTTC.

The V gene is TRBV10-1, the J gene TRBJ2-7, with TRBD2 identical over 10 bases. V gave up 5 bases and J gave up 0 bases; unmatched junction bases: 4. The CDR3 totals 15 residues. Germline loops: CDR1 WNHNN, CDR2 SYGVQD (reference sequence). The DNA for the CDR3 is TGCGCCAGCAGTCAAACTAGCGGGGCCTCCTACGAGCAGTACTTC. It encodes CASSQTSGASYEQYF.

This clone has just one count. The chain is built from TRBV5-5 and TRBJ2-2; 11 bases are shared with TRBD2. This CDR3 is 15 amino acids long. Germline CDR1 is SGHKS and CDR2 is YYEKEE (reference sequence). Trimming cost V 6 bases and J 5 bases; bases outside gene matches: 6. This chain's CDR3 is CASITSGSRTGELFF. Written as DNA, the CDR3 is TGTGCCAGCATTACTAGCGGGAGTCGTACCGGGGAGCTGTTTTTT.

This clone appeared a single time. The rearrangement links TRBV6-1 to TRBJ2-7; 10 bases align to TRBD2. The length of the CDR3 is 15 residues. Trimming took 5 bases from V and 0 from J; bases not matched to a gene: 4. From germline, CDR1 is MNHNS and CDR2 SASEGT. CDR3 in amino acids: CASSRTSGSSYEQYF. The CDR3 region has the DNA TGTGCCAGCAGTCGGACTAGCGGAAGCTCCTACGAGCAGTACTTC.

The CDR3: CASSLVTSGSNEQFF. CDR3 DNA: TGTGCCAGCAGCTTAGTAACTAGCGGGAGCAATGAGCAGTTCTTC. The V call is TRBV7-9, the J call TRBJ2-1, with TRBD2 matching 11 bases. CDR1 and CDR2 (germline): SEHNR, FQNEAQ (reference sequence). The V and J ends lost 1 base and 6 bases, in that order; junction bases with no gene match: 2. The CDR3 consists of 15 residues.

CDR3 sequence reads: CASRLDGTPYQPQHF. CDR3 DNA: TGTGCCAGCAGACTAGACGGAACGCCCTATCAGCCCCAGCATTTT. V gene TRBV28 combines with J gene TRBJ1-5, with no clear D. The V end lost 6 bases, the J end lost 5 bases, and 17 bases lay between the germline ends. This CDR3 spans 15 amino acids. Germline-derived CDR1 and CDR2 are MDHEN and SYDVKM.

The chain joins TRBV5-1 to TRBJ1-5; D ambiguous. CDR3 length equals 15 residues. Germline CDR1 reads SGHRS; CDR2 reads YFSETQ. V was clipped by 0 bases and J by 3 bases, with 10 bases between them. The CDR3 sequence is CASSLAGRYNQPQHF. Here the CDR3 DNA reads TGCGCCAGCAGCTTGGCCGGGAGGTACAATCAGCCCCAGCATTTT.

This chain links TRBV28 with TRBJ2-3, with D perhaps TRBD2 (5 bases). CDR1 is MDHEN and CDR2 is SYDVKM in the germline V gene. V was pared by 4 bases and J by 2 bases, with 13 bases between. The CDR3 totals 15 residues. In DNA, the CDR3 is TGTGCCAGCAGTTCCCCGGGGTTTACCACAGATACGCAGTATTTT. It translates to CASSSPGFTTDTQYF.

The CDR3 sequence: CASSQGPGKLFF. CDR3 bases: TGTGCCAGCAGCCAGGGTCCGGGAAAACTGTTTTTT. The chain has TRBV6-5 and TRBJ1-4; perhaps TRBD1 as D (5 bases). Trimming removed 6 bases from V and 10 bases from J, with 12 bases in between. This CDR3 is built from 12 residues. Germline V gene sequence: CDR1 MNHEY, CDR2 SVGAGI.

CDR3 bases: TGTGCCAGCAGCTTAGGAGGGGATCAGCCCCAGCATTTT. Its translation: CASSLGGDQPQHF. The chain uses TRBV13 and TRBJ1-5, with D possibly matching TRBD1 (5 bases). Germline V gene lookup returns CDR1 PRHDT and CDR2 FYEKMQ (reference sequence). Trimming left V 0 bases short and J 5 bases short, with 5 bases between. The CDR3 loop spans 13 amino acids.

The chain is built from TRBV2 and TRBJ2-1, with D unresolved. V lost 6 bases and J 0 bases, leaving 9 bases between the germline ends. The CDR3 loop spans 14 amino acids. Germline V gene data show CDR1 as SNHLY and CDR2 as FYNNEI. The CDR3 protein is CASRGLSSYNEQFF. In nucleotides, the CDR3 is TGTGCCAGCAGAGGCCTATCCTCCTACAATGAGCAGTTCTTC.

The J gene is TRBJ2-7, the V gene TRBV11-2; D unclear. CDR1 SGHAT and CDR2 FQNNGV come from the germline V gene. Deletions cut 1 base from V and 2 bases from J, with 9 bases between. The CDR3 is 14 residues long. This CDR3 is CASSLVIGTYEQYF. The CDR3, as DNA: TGTGCCAGCAGCTTAGTTATCGGCACCTACGAGCAGTACTTC.